The 10 T cell receptor beta chains below all came from one sample that was sequenced in a study of CD8+CD57+ T cells in acquired aplastic anemia. Both TCR beta VDJ combination and CDR3 sequence profiling were carried out. Genomic DNA was the template for this profiling. From the reads, TCRdb called clonotypes with MiXCR, one entry per CDR3 protein. The sample has 200,000 to 250,000 distinct CDR3 sequences, almost 35% seen once. Sequencing was done on a sample of sorted CD4+, CD8+, or CD8+CD57+ T cells (not recorded which) from PBMCs. The receptors stem from a human donor in good health, serving as a control.

This sequence joins TRBV6-5 and TRBJ2-7; 8 bases fit TRBD1. Looked up from germline, CDR1 is MNHEY and CDR2 is SVGAGI. This CDR3 contains 16 residues. V shed 4 bases and J 2 bases; nucleotides not matched to a gene: 10. The CDR3 DNA reads as TGTGCCAGCAGTTCCGGTCGACAGGGGATGCCCTACGAGCAGTACTTC. Translation: CASSSGRQGMPYEQYF.

This clonotype was seen only a few times. The chain employs TRBV18 and TRBJ1-5; D is unresolved. V shed 2 bases and J shed 7 bases, with 6 bases lying between them. This CDR3 has 12 amino acids. Germline CDR1 and CDR2: KGHSH and LQKENI. The CDR3 coding sequence is TGTGCCAGCTCACCATCGGGGCAGCCCCAGCATTTT. Translation gives CASSPSGQPQHF.

This clonotype occurred many times. The chain has TRBV5-6 and TRBJ1-6; 7 nucleotides align to TRBD1. The CDR3 is made up of 16 amino acids. V gave up 1 base and J gave up 4 bases; unmatched junction bases: 5. Germline CDR1 SGHDT, CDR2 YYEEEE. CDR3 in DNA: TGTGCCAGCAGCTTGTATCGGGACAGATATAATTCACCCCTCCACTTT. Translation gives CASSLYRDRYNSPLHF.

The J gene is TRBJ1-3, the V gene TRBV19; D gene uncertain. Germline lookup yields CDR1 LNHDA and CDR2 SQIVND (reference sequence). The CDR3 contains 16 residues. With 3 bases removed from V and 4 bases from J, the gap between germline ends came to 16 bases. CDR3 sequence: CASSMADVRIGNTIYF. In nucleotides, the CDR3 is TGTGCCAGTAGTATGGCCGACGTCAGGATAGGAAACACCATATATTTT.

This clonotype was seen just once. This chain links TRBV5-4 with TRBJ1-2, with 8 bases fitting TRBD1. This CDR3 has 14 residues. CDR1 SGHNT and CDR2 YYREEE come from the germline V gene (reference sequence). J gave up 6 bases and V 6 bases, and 10 bases lay outside the gene matches. CDR3 in DNA: TGTGCCAGCACCCAGAACAGGGGGGACGATGGCTACACCTTC. Amino acid sequence: CASTQNRGDDGYTF.

As to this clonotype: A much larger clone lies a single base off, so this may be a read error. This chain links TRBV19 with TRBJ2-5; 8 positions match TRBD1. Germline lookup yields CDR1 LNHDA and CDR2 SQIVND (reference sequence). The CDR3 covers 14 residues. CDR3 sequence reads: CACSIGQGLGTQYF. In nucleotides, the CDR3 is TGTGCCTGTAGTATCGGACAGGGTTTGGGGACCCAGTACTTC.

A note on this clonotype: The CDR3 does not close with the conserved phenylalanine or tryptophan, likely indicating a read error. No DNA is shown, since the ends of the CDR3 on it are uncertain; the CDR3 is the one TCRdb lists. CDR3 residues: CASSLVAGPLI. J is TRBJ2-7 and V is TRBV7-2; the DNA was not compared with TRBD1, the D call given in the table. The germline gives CDR1 SGHTA, CDR2 FQGNSA. The CDR3 totals 11 residues, both ends included.

Comment on this clonotype: An end of the junction does not agree with germline; a read error may underlie this. The V call is TRBV15, the J call TRBJ2-7, with 8 bases lining up with TRBD2. Germline V gene sequence: CDR1 LNHNV, CDR2 YYDKDF (reference sequence). The CDR3 is made up of 17 amino acids. The CDR3 reads CATSRAWLAGPSDEQYF. The DNA for the CDR3 is TGTGCCACCAGCAGAGCTTGGCTAGCGGGTCCCTCCGACGAGCAGTACTTC.

V gene TRBV24-1 combines with J gene TRBJ2-1, with D hard to call. The CDR3 spans 17 residues. Germline CDR1 and CDR2: KGHDR and SFDVKD. Deletions cut 11 bases from V and 3 bases from J, with 25 bases between. In DNA form, the CDR3 reads TGTGCCAGCAGCGTAAATACGCCTGATGAACTCTACAATGAGCAGTTCTTC. As protein: CASSVNTPDELYNEQFF.

The V call is TRBV24-1, the J call TRBJ2-7; 8 nucleotides agree with TRBD2. Germline-derived CDR1 and CDR2 are KGHDR and SFDVKD. V gave up 7 bases and J gave up 2 bases; unmatched junction bases: 9. The CDR3 runs 15 residues. This chain's CDR3 is CATSPGVAGTYEQYF. CDR3 coding DNA: TGTGCCACCAGCCCGGGGGTAGCGGGGACCTACGAGCAGTACTTC.